These T cell receptor beta chains were read from a single sample in a study of molecular identifiers for immune sequencing clone quantification. TCRdb independently ran MiXCR on the PCR reads; one entry per CDR3 protein. Of about 300,000 distinct CDR3 sequences in the sample, over 20% were seen once. The sample was naive CD8+ T cells from blood, with Jurkat cell RNA spiked in. Receptors were obtained from a human donor in good health. Some libraries in this study had Jurkat cell RNA spiked in. CDR3s leave out the opening cysteine and the closing phenylalanine or tryptophan. Clone size is shown for a subset of rows, as once, few, many or a class of expanded clone.

V,size,J,CDR3
TRBV7-6,once,TRBJ2-5,ASSLDWRGMETQY
TRBV15,.,TRBJ2-3,ATSRDSMQGSQADTQY
TRBV4-1,many,TRBJ2-7,ASSQELQGAYEQY
TRBV6-2/TRBV6-3,.,TRBJ2-7,ASSYATGVHEQY
TRBV2,many,TRBJ2-5,ASSGVGGGETQY
TRBV6-2/TRBV6-3,.,TRBJ2-3,ASSYRDLTNPTDTQY
TRBV4-1,many,TRBJ2-2,ASSHLGQGEYGELF
TRBV20-1,.,TRBJ1-1,GARPLSGAEAF
TRBV6-2/TRBV6-3,many,TRBJ1-1,ASSYPGQRNTEAF
TRBV13,many,TRBJ2-2,ASSPHEWAGELF
TRBV13,many,TRBJ2-5,ASSVDGQETQY
TRBV7-9,.,TRBJ2-2,ASGHRENTGELF
TRBV7-2,many,TRBJ2-5,ASSYEVIAGPQETQY
TRBV11-2,many,TRBJ2-4,ASSLFDRKTGIQY
TRBV7-9,.,TRBJ2-6,ASSLATGPLSGANVLT
TRBV6-6,many,TRBJ2-5,ASSLNPPGRETQY